The clone carrying this TCR beta chain showed up many times. Its antigen is not identified. A junction boundary mismatches the germline segment, possibly from a read error. Germline CDR1 reads MNHNY; CDR2 reads SVGAGI (reference sequence). The CDR3 is 13 amino acids. This record comes from a study of tumor and adjacent non-tumor tissue in lung cancer. Study-wide results and limits: Patients with more diverse tumor TCRs had worse survival.

The template was RNA from unsorted bulk tissue. A modified ARM-PCR protocol with three rounds of nested PCR amplified TCRbeta. TCRdb re-analysed the multiplex PCR reads in MiXCR, keeping a single row per CDR3 protein. The sample lists 220,000 or so distinct CDR3 sequences, 70% to 75% occurring once. Source material: lung tumor tissue. This TCR came from a man in his 60s with non-small cell lung cancer. This chain links TRBV6-6 with TRBJ2-1, with TRBD1 matching over 10 bases. This CDR3 is CASSYLEGQGLIF. In DNA, the CDR3 is TGTGCCAGCAGTTACTTGGAGGGACAGGGGCTTATCTTC.